The subject of this entry is one TCR beta chain. These data are taken from a study of CD8 T cells in Susac syndrome. V lost 3 bases, J lost 6 bases, and 5 bases stayed unmatched. The CDR3 is made up of 15 amino acids. Germline V gene lookup returns CDR1 MDHEN and CDR2 SYDVKM. Reverse transcription of 0.5 to 1 ug RNA was performed with random hexamers. Via MiXCR, TCRdb re-called the immunoSEQ multiplex PCR reads, giving one row per CDR3 protein. Of roughly 150,000 distinct CDR3 sequences listed, roughly 95% are singletons. The specimen sequenced was CD4+ T cells from PBMCs. This rearrangement joins TRBV28 to TRBJ1-6, with 7 bases that match TRBD1. The TCR sequence derives from a human donor with multiple sclerosis. The CDR3 DNA follows: TGTGCCAGCAGTTTTAGGGGACAGCGTAATTCACCCCTCCACTTT. It translates to CASSFRGQRNSPLHF.